This TCR beta chain was identified in a study of response to subunit inactivated influenza vaccine. MiXCR, run by TCRdb on the RT-PCR reads, gives a single entry per CDR3 protein. The table has hundreds of thousands of distinct CDR3 sequences, about 18% seen once. This CDR3 is built from 13 residues. V dropped 3 bases and J dropped 6 bases, with 15 bases sitting between them. From germline, CDR1 is SQVTM and CDR2 ANQGSEA. This sample comprised PBMCs from blood, obtained around 5 days after vaccination. The receptor's source is a man aged 45-65 years who received an inactivated influenza vaccine. The V and J genes are TRBV29-1 and TRBJ2-7; possibly TRBD2 for D (6 bases). CDR3 nucleotides: TGCAGCGTTGAGCCTAGCGTCCCGGGCGAGCAGTACTTC. It is translated as CSVEPSVPGEQYF.